The text below deals with one T cell receptor (beta chain). The source of the sample is a study of control samples from healthy donors and cancer patients. Using immunoSEQ multiplex PCR, the repertoire was profiled, and TCRdb retains in-frame clones only, with some absent. The repertoire has about 98,000 clones, about 90% of them found once; the top ten carry 2% to 2.5%. Germline loops: CDR1 SGHDN, CDR2 FVKESK. The CDR3 length is 12 residues. Trimming removed 0 bases from V and 12 bases from J, with 9 bases in between. The sequence came from a woman younger than 30 in good health. Sequencing was carried out using blood. The rearrangement links TRBV14 to TRBJ2-1, with D hard to call. The CDR3, as DNA: TGTGCCAGCAGCCAAGAACGGTTAACGCAGTTCTTC. Translating gives CASSQERLTQFF.